In this sample, the clone carrying this TCR beta chain turned up many times. This specimen comes from a study of patients and donors after allogeneic stem cell transplantation. The V and J ends lost 3 bases and 7 bases respectively, with 7 bases between them. The CDR3 is 12 residues long. Germline V CDR1 and CDR2: LGHDT, YNNKEL (reference sequence). TCRdb re-called the RT-PCR reads with MiXCR, one entry per CDR3 protein. The sample includes hundreds of thousands of distinct CDR3 sequences, roughly 17% of them seen just once. The chain has TRBV3-1 and TRBJ2-1; a weak D match, TRBD1 (5 bases). The clonotype comes from a human donor who was either an allogeneic HSCT recipient or a stem cell or donor lymphocyte infusion donor (not recorded which). It is not recorded whose cells these are; they may come from a transplant donor. Specimen: blood, either unsorted or a sorted T cell fraction (not recorded which). CDR3 sequence reads: CASSHNRNEQFF. Here the CDR3 DNA reads TGTGCCAGCAGCCACAACAGGAATGAGCAGTTCTTC.